This TCR beta chain stems from a study of cytomegalovirus exposure and HLA in healthy donors listed by TCRdb under 2017. About the study as a whole: In an earlier analysis of roughly 590 of the donors, 276 Gb of sequence data and 90 million to 130 million unique TCR beta sequences from 150 million to 200 million T cells were reported. About 300 gigabases of sequencing data and approximately 84 million unique TCR sequences were included in an early release covering under 650 HLA-typed donors. Of the roughly 400 genotyped donors, 81% were placed in the genetic ancestry cluster associated with self-reported Caucasian donors. The study was designed to test whether signatures of past pathogen exposure could be identified by cataloging public T cell receptors. The study profiled the T cell repertoires of about 640 subjects by immunosequencing and related them to cytomegalovirus serostatus. Along with the roughly 610-subject first cohort, a separate validation cohort of 120 different subjects was used. To predict cytomegalovirus infection status, the study brought together high-throughput TCR immunosequencing, statistical association of individual TCRs with disease status, and machine learning. In a later analysis, previously published TCR beta repertoires from some 640 donors were re-analyzed and high-resolution HLA genotyping was added so that TCR occurrence patterns could be studied. In the later analysis, no new phenotypic data were used to find candidate immune exposures; instead, reliance was placed on TCR beta sequences and their occurrence across donors. To decide whether each TCR beta V gene segment behaved as functional or pseudogenic, an earlier analysis of fewer than 750 of the donors relied on high-throughput TCR beta sequencing. Donor age, sex, ethnicity and CMV serostatus were collected together with the repertoire data. A later genetic analysis used genome-wide SNP genotypes for about three fifths of the 666 donors, treating that subset as a discovery cohort. All discovery cohort repertoires had been generated on a single sequencing platform. Class I and class II HLA loci were covered by the typing at four-digit resolution. Typing coverage varied by locus: roughly 629-640 donors for A, B, C, DRB1 and DQB1; roughly 510 for DQA1; approximately 610 for DPA1; some 470 for DPB1. About five DR-DQ haplotypes were treated as single units for association and clustering because of strong linkage in the cohort. Among under 450 genotyped donors of the cohort, an average of around 240,000 unique TCR beta nucleotide sequences were sequenced per donor, around 20% of them non-productive. The study at large found these results: A later genetic analysis reported fewer N-insertions in productive TCRs among donors in an Asian-associated ancestry cluster than the 666-donor mean. In a later analysis, most CMV-associated TCR beta chains were found to appear HLA-restricted, with HLA associations seemingly driven largely by CMV exposure. In this cohort, only TCR beta chains were sequenced, and detectable features were limited by the absence of alpha or paired-chain data. Because the 87-base-pair reads could not distinguish some IMGT-functional V segments, including TRBV6-2 and TRBV6-3, those segments were excluded. In a later analysis, TCR association rates were found to vary across HLA loci, with the most associated TCRs seen for DRB1 alleles and the fewest for HLA-C alleles. In vitro tests confirmed that three of the cytomegalovirus-associated TCR beta chains recognize cytomegalovirus antigens. In a later analysis, several top co-occurrence clusters were reported to appear linked to parvovirus B19, influenza, CMV and Epstein-Barr virus. HLA typing was unavailable for some donors at each locus, so association tests used only the typed subset. A cluster of highly shared sequence variants was judged likely to represent a technical artifact of the sequencing pipeline. The earlier analysis of some 540 of the donors excluded around 17 rarely observed V segments, including chromosome 9 orphons, because counts were too low. A further reported finding was that TCR beta sequences accurately predicted the HLA-A and HLA-B alleles for most subjects in the first cohort. When HLA alleles, especially DR and DQ, strongly co-occurred, TCR associations were difficult to assign to individual alleles. Broadly in line with IMGT annotations, most TCR beta V segments showed up in productive rearrangements about 87% or about 30% of the time in an earlier analysis of around 550 of the donors. The study listed approximately 150 TCR beta chains as associated with cytomegalovirus. Correlated functional status among segregating V segments might reflect linkage disequilibrium, but an unknown experimental factor could not be ruled out. In a later genetic analysis, a missense DCLRE1C variant was associated with V-gene and J-gene trimming of TCR beta chains, and the association was replicated in an independent cohort. The authors suggested that the approach could potentially be generalized to other disease states and immunological phenotypes. In both the original and validation cohorts, the classifier was reported to diagnose cytomegalovirus status with high specificity and sensitivity. Most TCR sequences were observed very rarely across donors, whereas some public TCRs were present in many individuals. In a later analysis, HLA-associated TCR beta chains were found to be more clonally expanded and to have lower generation probabilities than equally common non-associated chains. In a later analysis, about 16,000 TCR beta sequences were associated with specific HLA alleles at a false discovery rate of 0.05. CMV serostatus was the only immune exposure information available for the cohort. The presence/absence analyses assumed that sequencing depth was roughly uniform across donors, and that assumption may not be true.

The cohort consisted of 670 or so healthy bone marrow donors. All cohort members were sampled while nominally healthy, although unrecorded immune exposures were likely present. The donor was CMV seronegative and belonged to the group of 352 seronegative cohort members. A peripheral blood sample was provided by each donor, and peripheral blood mononuclear cells were used for TCR beta sequencing. Genomic DNA was extracted from the blood cell samples with the Qiagen DNeasy Blood Extraction Kit. Library preparation was by the immunoSEQ multiplex PCR assay. For the multiplex PCR, a mixture combining 60 forward primers for TCR Vbeta segments and 13 reverse primers for TCR Jbeta segments was used. A multiplex PCR assay on genomic DNA amplified the CDR3 region of rearranged TCR beta genes. On the Illumina HiSeq System, the amplified TCR beta libraries were sequenced as 87-base-pair reads. Under the source paper's analysis protocol: Across the 500 to 750 repertoires, a later analysis counted tens of millions of unique TCR beta chains, about 10 million of which were shared by at least two donors. Raw reads were error-corrected and collapsed into unique sequences by a nearest-neighbor algorithm in which closely related sequences were merged to remove PCR and sequencing errors. CDR3 sequences were aligned to IMGT reference sequences to assign V, D and J gene segments. For a sequence to be retained, a match of at least six nucleotides to both a V gene segment and a J gene segment was required. Rearrangements were called productive when the CDR3 lacked stop codons and stayed in frame with V and J; all others were non-productive. Following IMGT convention, CDR3 was defined as the stretch from the second conserved V-encoded cysteine up to the conserved J-encoded phenylalanine. Sequences without an unambiguous match to a single V gene segment were excluded from the earlier analysis of a few hundred of the donors. An earlier analysis of 500 to 700 of the donors classified V segments as functional when productive rearrangements were above 56.7% and as segregating when the standard deviation between donors was above 5%. A statistical classification framework was built for diagnosing cytomegalovirus status from the catalog of TCR beta chain sequences. A later analysis assigned V and J genes by comparing TCR nucleotide sequences with IMGT/GENE-DB human TR gene sequences. Using the TCRdist pipeline, a later analysis assigned CDR3 sequences along with most-parsimonious VDJ recombination scenarios. In a later analysis, each TCR beta chain was defined by its CDR3 amino acid sequence together with its V-gene family, and reads without a unique V-gene family were excluded. A later analysis removed 550 to 700 highly shared, low-generation-probability nucleotide sequences to deal with suspected cross-contamination and a sequencing artifact. For each public chain, a later analysis derived a clonal expansion index from normalized ranks of inferred template counts within each repertoire. A later analysis computed generation probabilities with a VDJ recombination model fitted to out-of-frame rearrangements, and checked the results against IGoR. In a later analysis, hypergeometric tests were used to score TCR-TCR, TCR-HLA and TCR-CMV co-occurrence, with a repertoire-size bias correction applied to TCR pairs. A later analysis estimated false discovery rates by permuting HLA or CMV assignments 20 times. In a later analysis, co-occurring TCRs were grouped with DBSCAN, and TCRdist sequence similarity was added when clustering was performed within HLA-allele-positive subsets. Repertoires with fewer than 30,000 or more than 120,000 public chains, plus five repertoires with anomalous nucleotide sharing, were excluded from co-occurrence clustering. TCRdb re-hosts the immuneACCESS table, in-frame sequences only. Its copies lack some clones; in the studies checked, an unresolved V gene accounts for under half of them, and the cause for the rest is not known. From that table come the V and J calls and clone size; the DNA was used to work out D and trimming. The sample data list 95,000 to 100,000 clones, and under 85% of these were observed just once. The ten largest clones capture about 2% of the sample.

Looking up the germline V gene yields CDR1 MDHEN and CDR2 SYDVKM. CDR3 length: 11 amino acids, cysteine to phenylalanine. Of the read, only the CDR3 DNA is kept; its 33 bases are in frame from base 1. Cut back by 2 bases and 3 bases, the V and J ends lie 2 bases apart. About this clone: Its recognized antigen is unknown. The sample holds no much larger clone one base away, and base qualities are not on file. This sample includes further DNA sequences coding for the same CDR3.

The V and J segments used are TRBV28 and TRBJ2-7; no D gene is confidently identified. The sequence was collected from a man in his forties in good health and CMV-seronegative. The source material was PBMCs. The CDR3 protein sequence reads: CASSLRYEQYF. The nucleotide sequence is TGTGCCAGCAGTTTACGCTACGAGCAGTACTTC.